The 8 T cell receptor beta chains below were found in one sample sequenced in a study of cytomegalovirus exposure and HLA in healthy donors. Use of 60 Vbeta and 13 Jbeta primers characterized the PCR. Assay: immunoSEQ multiplex PCR; the TCRdb copy retains only in-frame clones and omits some. The sample yields about 160,000 clones, roughly 78% seen once. Material for sequencing was PBMCs. All receptors come from a man aged 40-55 years in good health and CMV-seropositive.

The chain joins TRBV13 to TRBJ2-1; D perhaps matches TRBD2 (5 bases). CDR3 length equals 17 residues. V lost 2 bases to trimming and J lost 4 bases, with 18 bases between them. Germline V gene lookup returns CDR1 PRHDT and CDR2 FYEKMQ (reference sequence). The CDR3 reads CASSLRGLLRPYNEQFF. CDR3 DNA sequence: TGTGCCAGCAGCTTACGCGGGTTACTTAGACCATACAATGAGCAGTTCTTC.

The J gene is TRBJ2-3, the V gene TRBV18; 9 bases map to TRBD1. The V gene's germline CDR1 is KGHSH and CDR2 LQKENI. Trimming took 5 bases from V and 1 from J; bases not matched to a gene: 4. The length of the CDR3 is 15 residues. The CDR3 sequence: CASSLRTGGTDTQYF. CDR3 bases: TGTGCCAGCTCATTACGGACAGGGGGCACAGATACGCAGTATTTT.

This chain joins TRBV4-3 and TRBJ1-2, with a weak D call TRBD1 (6 bases). CDR1 is LGHNA and CDR2 is YSLEER in the germline V gene. V was trimmed by 0 bases and J by 4 bases, leaving 12 bases between them. This CDR3 spans 15 amino acids. CDR3 nucleotides: TGCGCCAGCAGCCAAGACGGCGCAGGGGTCTATGGCTACACCTTC. Translating gives CASSQDGAGVYGYTF.

The sample holds one count of this clone. The rearrangement joins TRBV30 to TRBJ2-2; D remains ambiguous. The CDR3 runs 13 residues. Trimming cost V 4 bases and J 3 bases, with 9 bases left between them. Germline CDR1 GTSNPN, CDR2 SVGIG (reference sequence). In nucleotides, the CDR3 is TGTGCCTGGACATGGGCCTACACCGGGGAGCTGTTTTTT. This gives the protein CAWTWAYTGELFF.

This chain joins TRBV18 and TRBJ2-3, with D possibly matching TRBD1 (5 bases). Trimming took off 1 base at V and 6 bases at J, with 11 bases between the two ends. The CDR3 runs to 14 residues. CDR1 is KGHSH and CDR2 is LQKENI in the germline V gene. CDR3 coding DNA: TGTGCCAGCTCACCACAGGGGAAGGAGGATACGCAGTATTTT. This encodes CASSPQGKEDTQYF. Based on the CDR3 plus reference TRBV18 and TRBJ2-3, the full variable domain is NAGVMQNPRHLVRRRGQEARLRCSPMKGHSHVYWYRQLPEEGLKFMVYLQKENIIDESGMPKERFSAEFPKEGPSILRIQQVVRGDSAAYFCASSPQGKEDTQYFGPGTRLTVL.

The chain joins TRBV7-2 to TRBJ1-3, with D maybe TRBD1 (6 bases). The CDR3 is 14 residues long. The germline gives CDR1 SGHTA, CDR2 FQGNSA. Trimming stripped 5 bases from V and 2 bases from J, with 10 bases between. The CDR3 loop is CASSPYRAGNTIYF. For the CDR3, the DNA is TGTGCCAGCAGCCCCTACAGGGCTGGAAACACCATATATTTT.

The chain recombines TRBV4-3 with TRBJ2-5, with a possible D match to TRBD2 (6 bases). Looked up from germline, CDR1 is LGHNA and CDR2 is YSLEER. Trimming removed 1 base from V and 1 base from J, with 13 bases in between. The CDR3 is made up of 16 amino acids. CDR3 region: CASSQGKGRGQETQYF. CDR3 DNA sequence: TGCGCCAGCAGCCAAGGGAAGGGGCGGGGCCAAGAGACCCAGTACTTC.

V gene TRBV7-9 combines with J gene TRBJ2-7; 7 positions agree with TRBD2. Germline assignment: CDR1 SEHNR and CDR2 FQNEAQ (reference sequence). The CDR3 is 14 amino acids. The junction had 9 bases not matched to a gene; V was cut back by 5 bases and J by 5 bases. CDR3 DNA: TGTGCCAGCAGCCCATGGACTAGTTCCCACGAGCAGTACTTC. Translation: CASSPWTSSHEQYF. The full variable domain, its missing parts supplied by reference TRBV7-9 and TRBJ2-7, is DTGVSQNPRHKITKRGQNVTFRCDPISEHNRLYWYRQTLGQGPEFLTYFQNEAQLEKSRLLSDRFSAERPKGSFSTLEIQRTEQGDSAMYLCASSPWTSSHEQYFGPGTRLTVT.